The 20 T cell receptor beta chains listed next were all sequenced from one sample in a study of cytomegalovirus exposure and HLA in healthy donors listed by TCRdb under 2017. Library method: the immunoSEQ multiplex PCR assay. A mixture of 60 forward primers for TCR Vbeta segments and 13 reverse primers for TCR Jbeta segments was used in the multiplex PCR. Sourced from immuneACCESS, this table was stored by TCRdb with only in-frame sequences that have V and J called. A share of the clones is absent; for the studies checked, an unresolved V gene accounts for under half, and the remainder has no known explanation. The sample table records about 140,000 clones; 80% of these occur just once. Roughly 4.8% of the sample comes from the top ten. Sequencing was carried out using PBMCs. These receptors all stem from a man aged 35-49 years in good health and CMV-seronegative.

V is TRBV12-5 and J is TRBJ1-3; the match to TRBD1 covers 9 bases. Germline V gene lookup returns CDR1 LGHNT and CDR2 FRNRAP. The CDR3 is made up of 18 amino acids. V trimming: 2 bases; J trimming: 1 base; junction bases outside the gene matches: 9. The DNA of the CDR3 is TGTGCTAGTGGTTTGCCCTCGACAGGGGGAACTTCTGGAAACACCATATATTTT. Protein product: CASGLPSTGGTSGNTIYF.

The chain links TRBV5-1 to TRBJ1-1, with TRBD1 matching 10 bases. CDR1 is SGHRS, CDR2 YFSETQ, per germline. V lost 4 bases and J lost 6; bases outside the gene matches: 6. This CDR3 spans 14 amino acids. In DNA, the CDR3 is TGCGCCAGCAGCACACGACAGGGGGCCGCTGAAGCTTTCTTT. It encodes CASSTRQGAAEAFF.

The rearrangement uses TRBV15 and TRBJ1-1, with 8 positions matching TRBD1. The CDR3 is 13 residues long. V was pared by 5 bases and J by 4 bases, with 3 bases of the junction left unmatched. Germline values: CDR1 LNHNV, CDR2 YYDKDF (reference sequence). The CDR3 loop reads CATSQGASTEAFF. The CDR3 region has the DNA TGTGCCACCAGCCAGGGGGCGAGCACTGAAGCTTTCTTT.

The gene calls are TRBV6-1 and TRBJ2-3, with 12 bases matching TRBD2. The CDR3 contains 15 residues. Germline trimming cut 8 bases from V and 0 bases from J; bases unmatched to any gene: 3. Germline lookup yields CDR1 MNHNS and CDR2 SASEGT. CDR3 bases: TGTGCCAGCTTCCTAGCGGGGGGGAGCACAGATACGCAGTATTTT. The encoded protein is CASFLAGGSTDTQYF.

This chain uses TRBV18 with TRBJ2-5; the D gene is possibly TRBD1 (6 bases). Germline lookup yields CDR1 KGHSH and CDR2 LQKENI. V dropped 2 bases and J dropped 3 bases, with 13 bases sitting between them. The CDR3 extends over 15 amino acids. CDR3: CASSPIQGREETQYF. CDR3 DNA: TGTGCCAGCTCACCAATACAGGGTCGAGAAGAGACCCAGTACTTC.

The sample holds a few counts of this clone. The CDR3 coding sequence is TGTGCCAGCAGTCCACAGGGGATGGTGGCTTTCTTT. Translation gives CASSPQGMVAFF. The rearrangement uses TRBV7-2 and TRBJ1-1; the match to TRBD1 covers 7 bases. V lost 6 bases and J lost 11; bases outside the gene matches: 9. The germline V gene encodes CDR1 SGHTA and CDR2 FQGNSA. This CDR3 region has 12 residues.

The J gene is TRBJ1-3, the V gene TRBV6-5; D is ambiguous. CDR3 length: 15 amino acids. V lost 6 bases and J 0 bases, leaving 12 bases between the germline ends. The germline V gene encodes CDR1 MNHEY and CDR2 SVGAGI. CDR3 DNA sequence: TGTGCCAGCAGCAGGCAAGGCCGCTCTGGAAACACCATATATTTT. It specifies CASSRQGRSGNTIYF.

CDR3 residues: CASSRNRESYEQYF. In DNA, the CDR3 is TGTGCCAGTAGCCGTAACAGGGAATCCTACGAGCAGTACTTC. The chain is built from TRBV19 and TRBJ2-7, with a weak D call TRBD1 (6 bases). CDR1 and CDR2 (germline): LNHDA, SQIVND (reference sequence). V was cut by 6 bases and J by 1 base, with 13 bases left in between. The length of the CDR3 is 14 residues.

This CDR3 reads CASSPAGGPSTSTDTQYF. Here the CDR3 DNA reads TGCGCCAGCAGCCCCGCAGGGGGGCCCTCTACAAGCACAGATACGCAGTATTTT. This sequence joins TRBV4-1 and TRBJ2-3; weak D call: TRBD1 (7 bases). Trimming stripped 4 bases from V and 0 bases from J, with 20 bases between. CDR3 size: 18 residues. Germline CDR1 reads MGHRA; CDR2 reads YSYEKL.

The chain recombines TRBV6-6 with TRBJ2-7, with TRBD1 identical over 8 bases. J gave up 5 bases and V 0 bases, and 9 bases lay outside the gene matches. Germline CDR1 MNHNY, CDR2 SVGAGI (reference sequence). This CDR3 has 16 residues. The CDR3 loop reads CASSYSRGQGANEQYF. CDR3 nucleotide sequence: TGTGCCAGCAGTTACTCACGCGGGCAGGGGGCCAACGAGCAGTACTTC.

The chain uses TRBV30 and TRBJ1-5; 9 bases are shared with TRBD1. The CDR3 loop spans 15 amino acids. J gave up 1 base and V 5 bases, and 6 bases lay outside the gene matches. Germline CDR1 GTSNPN, CDR2 SVGIG (reference sequence). CDR3 sequence (DNA): TGTGCCTGGGAACAGGGGGCGCGAAGCAATCAGCCCCAGCATTTT. This sequence encodes CAWEQGARSNQPQHF. The complete variable domain, with remaining parts taken from reference TRBV30 and TRBJ1-5, reads SQTIHQWPATLVQPVGSPLSLECTVEGTSNPNLYWYRQAAGRGLQLLFYSVGIGQISSEVPQNLSASRPQDRQFILSSKKLLLSDSGFYLCAWEQGARSNQPQHFGDGTRLSIL.

On this clone itself: Other nucleotide sequences from this sample produce the same CDR3. V is TRBV5-1 and J is TRBJ2-7, with D possibly TRBD1 on 6 matching bases. Trimming left V 3 bases short and J 4 bases short, with 8 bases between. The CDR3 length is 12 residues. CDR1 is SGHRS and CDR2 is YFSETQ in the germline V gene. CDR3 in amino acids: CASSSQGYEQYF. The CDR3 DNA reads as TGCGCCAGCAGCTCACAGGGTTACGAGCAGTACTTC. The entire variable domain, with the rest obtained from reference TRBV5-1 and TRBJ2-7, is as follows: KAGVTQTPRYLIKTRGQQVTLSCSPISGHRSVSWYQQTPGQGLQFLFEYFSETQRNKGNFPGRFSGRQFSNSRSEMNVSTLELGDSALYLCASSSQGYEQYFGPGTRLTVT.

This clone showed up just a few times. The rearrangement links TRBV5-8 to TRBJ1-4; D perhaps matches TRBD1 (6 bases). Germline assignment: CDR1 SGHTS and CDR2 YDEGEE. V lost 3 bases, J lost 1 base, and 13 bases lay in between. CDR3 length: 16 amino acids. CDR3 in DNA: TGTGCCAGCAGCTCTTCCACAGGGAGAACTAATGAAAAACTGTTTTTT. Translated: CASSSSTGRTNEKLFF.

CDR3 coding DNA: TGCGCCAGCAGCGAGGACTCGAGGAAACTGTTTTTT. Its protein product is CASSEDSRKLFF. The chain uses TRBV5-1 and TRBJ1-4; D not certain. The CDR3 totals 12 residues. The germline V gene has CDR1 SGHRS and CDR2 YFSETQ. V shed 4 bases and J shed 11 bases, with 12 bases lying between them.

In nucleotides, the CDR3 is TGCGCCAGCAGCGAACAGGGGGCAGGTGAAAAACTGTTTTTT. This encodes CASSEQGAGEKLFF. The V and J genes are TRBV5-1 and TRBJ1-4; TRBD1 aligns across 9 bases. The ends lost 4 bases at V and 7 bases at J; junction bases unmatched: 5. Germline CDR1 is SGHRS and CDR2 is YFSETQ. The CDR3 covers 14 residues. The full variable domain, its missing parts supplied by reference TRBV5-1 and TRBJ1-4, is KAGVTQTPRYLIKTRGQQVTLSCSPISGHRSVSWYQQTPGQGLQFLFEYFSETQRNKGNFPGRFSGRQFSNSRSEMNVSTLELGDSALYLCASSEQGAGEKLFFGSGTQLSVL.

This clone was counted a few times. CDR3 amino acids: CSVEAENTEAFF. In DNA, the CDR3 is TGCAGCGTTGAAGCAGAAAACACTGAAGCTTTCTTT. This chain joins TRBV29-1 and TRBJ1-1; no definite D call. The germline V gene has CDR1 SQVTM and CDR2 ANQGSEA. This CDR3 region has 12 residues. V lost 1 base to trimming and J lost 2 bases, with 5 bases between them.

This clone is a singleton in its sample. The chain recombines TRBV19 with TRBJ2-3; tentative D call: TRBD1 (5 bases). Trimming removed 5 bases from V and 0 bases from J, with 12 bases in between. This CDR3 has 15 residues. CDR1 and CDR2 (germline): LNHDA, SQIVND (reference sequence). CDR3 DNA sequence: TGTGCCAGTAGTTCGGTAGGGGCGAGCACAGATACGCAGTATTTT. This codes for CASSSVGASTDTQYF.

J is TRBJ1-2 and V is TRBV2; TRBD1 might be the D (5 bases). The V and J ends lost 8 bases and 2 bases respectively, with 12 bases between them. This CDR3 is 13 amino acids long. CDR1 is SNHLY, CDR2 FYNNEI, per germline. CDR3 nucleotides: TGTGCCAGCCAACAGGTCACGAACTATGGCTACACCTTC. It is translated as CASQQVTNYGYTF. Variable domain in full (rest from reference TRBV2 and TRBJ1-2): EPEVTQTPSHQVTQMGQEVILRCVPISNHLYFYWYRQILGQKVEFLVSFYNNEISEKSEIFDDQFSVERPDGSNFTLKIRSTKLEDSAMYFCASQQVTNYGYTFGSGTRLTVV.

The chain is built from TRBV5-1 and TRBJ1-4, with TRBD1 identical over 11 bases. The V gene's germline CDR1 is SGHRS and CDR2 YFSETQ. The CDR3 has 16 amino acids. The J segment lost 0 bases and the V segment lost 7 bases, leaving 5 bases of the junction unmatched. The CDR3 region is CASAGQGVTTNEKLFF. The CDR3 nucleotides read TGCGCCAGCGCGGGACAGGGGGTTACAACTAATGAAAAACTGTTTTTT.

There are a few counts of this clone. V and J are TRBV19 and TRBJ1-6, with TRBD1 as a possible D gene (6 bases). The CDR3 sequence is 14 residues long. The germline V gene encodes CDR1 LNHDA and CDR2 SQIVND (reference sequence). V lost 4 bases and J 7 bases, leaving 11 bases between the germline ends. The CDR3 DNA reads TGTGCCAGTAGTAGTGCACAGGGCAATTCACCCCTCCACTTT. The encoded protein is CASSSAQGNSPLHF.